This T cell receptor (beta chain) was recovered during a study of OX40 agonist ivuxolimab in advanced cancers. The wider study: Ivuxolimab, which patients received intravenously every 2 weeks, was dosed at 0.01 to 10 mg/kg. In three patients, partial responses were observed, one with hepatocellular carcinoma and two with cutaneous melanoma.

With respect to this clone: Its antigen remains unidentified.

Study-level points and caveats: At 0.1 to 3.0 mg/kg and by week 6, clonal expansion occurred in CD4+ and CD8+ blood T cells. Researchers report that CD8+ T cells had, on average, more expanded clones than CD4+.

The ends lost 7 bases at V and 2 bases at J; junction bases unmatched: 8. Germline V gene lookup returns CDR1 SQVTM and CDR2 ANQGSEA. This CDR3 contains 14 residues. Sequenced by immunoSEQ multiplex PCR; TCRdb stores in-frame clones only, minus some. The profile shows 60,000 to 90,000 clones, roughly three quarters of them singletons. The material was CD4+ or CD8+ T cells sorted from blood, obtained in a trial of the OX40 agonist ivuxolimab. The sequence was obtained from an adult with an advanced solid tumor such as melanoma, head and neck, liver or kidney cancer. This chain joins TRBV29-1 and TRBJ2-7; TRBD1 agrees at 10 bases. CDR3 DNA: TGCAGCGCCGCCTTAGGGACAGGGGCCTACGAGCAGTACTTC. It translates to CSAALGTGAYEQYF.